This T cell receptor beta chain came from a study of CD8 T cells in Susac syndrome. The CDR3 totals 15 residues. V lost 0 bases to trimming and J lost 6 bases, with 12 bases between them. In germline, CDR1 is KGHSH, CDR2 LQKENI. The RNA, about 0.45 to 1 ug, was put through reverse transcription using random hexamers. A single record per CDR3 protein comes from TCRdb applying MiXCR to the immunoSEQ multiplex PCR reads. The data contain roughly 200,000 distinct CDR3 sequences, roughly nine tenths of them seen just once; the ten biggest clones take up 0.075% to 0.095%. V usage is TRBV18 and J usage is TRBJ2-1; the D is unclear. The sample comprised CD4+ T cells from PBMCs. This clonotype was obtained from a human donor with Susac syndrome. The CDR3 here is CASSPPLKGTNEQFF. In nucleotides, the CDR3 is TGTGCCAGCTCACCACCCTTGAAGGGAACCAATGAGCAGTTCTTC.